This T cell receptor (beta chain) was obtained from a study of cytotoxic CD8 clonotypes in ibrutinib-treated CLL (dated by TCRdb to 2020 to 2023). About the investigation overall: The cohort had some eleven relapsed/refractory and approximately 15 treatment-naive patients; about 17 were IGHV unmutated. Samples averaged approximately 260,000 productive templates and more than 85,000 productive rearrangements. Of the 90 or so participants in the trial, roughly 26 had longitudinal samples available. Partial responses were observed in about 25 patients and complete responses in 2; after a median follow-up of around 64 months, remission was maintained in roughly 15 patients and progression was observed in roughly twelve. Samples at response were collected after a median of 12 months of treatment, with a range of roughly 6 to 36 months. Cryopreserved peripheral blood mononuclear cells were obtained prior to treatment, at the time of response, and at either disease progression or sustained remission. Every sample from remission and from progressive disease was obtained while the patients were still on ibrutinib.

Overall study results and their limits: At baseline, clonality was higher than in age-matched healthy donors and showed a strong correlation with circulating CD8+ T-cell counts. Lymph node repertoires were not examined, and the timing of sampling was not matched between patients in sustained remission and those whose disease progressed. Public clonotypes were rare and either contracted or stayed stable during treatment, and the rise in clonality at ibrutinib response reflected the expansion of private clonotypes. An increase in clonality was observed at ibrutinib response, with clonality remaining stable during sustained remission and falling back toward baseline at progression.

This specimen's time point label, interpreted: 24 months on ibrutinib. Approximately 2 micrograms of genomic DNA were extracted from cryopreserved PBMCs for TCR beta library preparation. High-throughput TCR beta sequencing was performed on longitudinal blood samples from CLL patients receiving ibrutinib monotherapy. Patients were enrolled in a phase 2 open-label single-center ibrutinib monotherapy trial. This clone came up a few times. It has no known antigen specificity. One base away there is no much larger clone; base qualities are not given. CDR1 and CDR2 are read off the germline V gene as SGHVS and FQNEAQ. Trimming at the junction amounts to 4 bases on V and 0 bases on J, and the germline ends lie 11 bases apart. The cysteine opens and the phenylalanine closes a CDR3 of 15 amino acids. The retained sequence is limited to the CDR3, 45 bases, with the frame set at the first base. A MiSeq instrument was used for deep resolution sequencing, which targeted depths ranging from 1 in 1 million up to 1 in 200,000 T cells, with coverage averaging 10x for each clonotype. The immunoSEQ hsTCRB Kit was used to generate the TCR beta libraries. The source study handled its data this way. Data were analyzed with ImmunoSEQ Data Assistant and ImmunoSEQ Analyzer, with V, D and J genes assigned per IMGT definitions. Clonality, which ranges from 0 to 1, was calculated as one minus the normalized Shannon entropy of productive rearrangement frequencies. Only overrepresented clonotypes making up at least 0.05% of each patient's repertoire were included in the public clonotype analysis. About twelve repertoires from age-matched healthy donors, obtained from immuneACCESS, served as clonality controls. As stored in TCRdb, this immuneACCESS dataset retains in-frame rearrangements with V and J assigned. A fraction of the clones does not appear; measured against another copy, unresolved V genes explain less than half of the discrepancy, and the remainder lacks a known reason. The DNA was the basis for D and trimming; V, J and clone size are from that table. Recorded for this sample are 45,000 to 70,000 clones; around 60% of them occurred a single time. The ten top clones hold over 20% of the sample.

The V and J segments used are TRBV7-8 and TRBJ2-3; the D gene cannot be named for sure. Sample: PBMCs, taken after 24 months of ibrutinib treatment. The receptor was isolated from a human donor with chronic lymphocytic leukemia. The CDR3 sequence is CASSYPTTSTDTQYF. The bases are TGTGCCAGCAGCTACCCGACCACTAGCACAGATACGCAGTATTTT. The full variable domain, completed from the reference TRBV7-8 and TRBJ2-3 proteins outside the CDR3, reads GAGVSQSPRYKVAKRGQDVALRCDPISGHVSLFWYQQALGQGPEFLTYFQNEAQLDKSGLPSDRFFAERPEGSVSTLKIQRTQQEDSAVYLCASSYPTTSTDTQYFGPGTRLTVL.